Below, 18 T cell receptor beta chains from the same sample are listed, as sequenced in a study of OX40 agonist ivuxolimab in advanced cancers. Libraries were prepared by immunoSEQ multiplex PCR; TCRdb keeps only in-frame clonotypes and omits some of them. The sample lists approximately 99,000 clones, 86% seen once, with less than 6.5% in the top ten. Sample: CD4+ or CD8+ T cells sorted from blood, taken in a trial of the OX40 agonist ivuxolimab. The receptors here all came from an adult with an advanced solid tumor such as melanoma, head and neck, liver or kidney cancer.

The gene calls are TRBV5-1 and TRBJ2-1; D unresolved. CDR1 is SGHRS and CDR2 is YFSETQ in the germline V gene. Trimming took off 1 base at V and 7 bases at J, with 6 bases between the two ends. This CDR3 is 12 amino acids long. The CDR3 reads CASSLTQNEQFF. The CDR3 DNA follows: TGCGCCAGCAGCTTGACGCAGAATGAGCAGTTCTTC.

The rearrangement uses TRBV2 and TRBJ2-7; the D is unclear. Deletions cut 8 bases from V and 0 bases from J, with 14 bases between. Germline CDR1 reads SNHLY; CDR2 reads FYNNEI. This CDR3 contains 14 residues. CDR3 amino acids: CASFRGDFSYEQYF. The DNA for the CDR3 is TGTGCCAGCTTTCGAGGTGACTTCTCCTACGAGCAGTACTTC.

The chain employs TRBV9 and TRBJ2-5; perhaps TRBD1 as D (5 bases). The last part of the DNA fits TRBJ2-7 better; the J call may be wrong. Germline CDR1 and CDR2: SGDLS and YYNGEE. CDR3 length: 11 residues. The CDR3 nucleotides read TGTGCCAGCGGGAACAGGCGCGAGCAGTACTTC. Amino acids: CASGNRREQYF.

V usage is TRBV9 and J usage is TRBJ2-2, with 13 bases lining up with TRBD2. The V gene's germline CDR1 is SGDLS and CDR2 YYNGEE. The length of the CDR3 is 16 residues. V lost 3 bases, J lost 4 bases, and 3 bases stayed unmatched. DNA for the CDR3: TGTGCCAGCAGCGGCTGGACTAGCGGGGGCACCGGGGAGCTGTTTTTT. Translating gives CASSGWTSGGTGELFF. Drawing the rest from reference TRBV9 and TRBJ2-2, the complete variable domain is DSGVTQTPKHLITATGQRVTLRCSPRSGDLSVYWYQQSLDQGLQFLIQYYNGEERAKGNILERFSAQQFPDLHSELNLSSLELGDSALYFCASSGWTSGGTGELFFGEGSRLTVL.

The chain carries TRBV7-3 and TRBJ1-1; D might be TRBD1 (6 bases). Trimming pared 3 bases from V and 2 bases from J, leaving 10 bases between. Germline loops: CDR1 SGHTA, CDR2 FQGTGA. The CDR3 is 14 residues long. The CDR3 reads CASSLAGANTEAFF. The CDR3 DNA reads as TGTGCCAGCAGCTTGGCAGGGGCCAACACTGAAGCTTTCTTT.

This chain connects TRBV18 to TRBJ2-7; D not resolved. V shed 3 bases and J shed 0 bases, with 9 bases lying between them. This CDR3 has 14 amino acids. The germline V gene encodes CDR1 KGHSH and CDR2 LQKENI. CDR3 residues: CASSPAQSSYEQYF. The CDR3 DNA reads TGTGCCAGCTCACCCGCACAGAGCTCCTACGAGCAGTACTTC.

V gene TRBV6-1 combines with J gene TRBJ1-1; D not resolved. Germline CDR1 MNHNS, CDR2 SASEGT. The CDR3 is 14 amino acids. V dropped 7 bases and J dropped 4 bases, with 16 bases sitting between them. The DNA for the CDR3 is TGTGCCAGCACTCCGGGCTGGGTGCGCACTGAAGCTTTCTTT. Protein product: CASTPGWVRTEAFF.

The CDR3 loop reads CASREGASGYEQYF. The CDR3 nucleotides read TGTGCCAGCAGGGAGGGGGCTAGCGGCTACGAGCAGTACTTC. The rearrangement uses TRBV7-6 and TRBJ2-7; D tentatively fits TRBD1 or TRBD2 (7 bases each). Germline V gene sequence: CDR1 SGHVS, CDR2 FNYEAQ. The CDR3 contains 14 residues. V lost 6 bases, J lost 3 bases, and 15 bases lay in between. Full variable domain (missing parts from reference TRBV7-6 and TRBJ2-7): GAGVSQSPRYKVTKRGQDVALRCDPISGHVSLYWYRQALGQGPEFLTYFNYEAQQDKSGLPNDRFSAERPEGSISTLTIQRTEQRDSAMYRCASREGASGYEQYFGPGTRLTVT.

The sample holds one count of this clone. V usage is TRBV6-6 and J usage is TRBJ1-3; TRBD1 agrees at 10 bases. Germline CDR1 and CDR2: MNHNY and SVGAGI (reference sequence). The trim removed 2 bases at V and 4 bases at J, leaving 2 bases unmatched. CDR3 size: 15 residues. CDR3 bases: TGTGCCAGCAGTTACGGGGGACAGGGGGGAAACACCATATATTTT. Amino acid sequence: CASSYGGQGGNTIYF.

This rearrangement joins TRBV10-1 to TRBJ2-7; 7 bases map to TRBD1. Trimming at V came to 7 bases and at J to 5 bases, leaving 11 bases not matched to a gene. The CDR3 runs 14 residues. CDR1 WNHNN and CDR2 SYGVQD come from the germline V gene (reference sequence). CDR3 sequence (DNA): TGCGCCAGCATAGACCGGTTCAGGGGGAACGAGCAGTACTTC. It encodes CASIDRFRGNEQYF.

The chain recombines TRBV7-3 with TRBJ2-3; 7 bases are a match to TRBD1. From germline, CDR1 is SGHTA and CDR2 FQGTGA. The trim removed 5 bases at V and 2 bases at J, leaving 7 bases unmatched. The CDR3 extends over 15 amino acids. DNA for the CDR3: TGTGCCAGCAGCCCCCTAGGGACAGCCACAGATACGCAGTATTTT. Its translation is CASSPLGTATDTQYF.

This clone was found a few times. J is TRBJ2-7 and V is TRBV7-9, with 8 bases that match TRBD2. The V segment lost 3 bases and the J segment 4 bases; nucleotides outside the gene matches: 5. This CDR3 contains 14 residues. Germline assignment: CDR1 SEHNR and CDR2 FQNEAQ (reference sequence). CDR3 bases: TGTGCCAGCAGCTTCAGCGGGAGAAAGTACGAGCAGTACTTC. Protein sequence: CASSFSGRKYEQYF.

The chain joins TRBV7-9 to TRBJ2-1, with D possibly TRBD2 on 5 matching bases. In germline, CDR1 is SEHNR, CDR2 FQNEAQ (reference sequence). The V gene lost 1 base and the J gene lost 0 bases, with 16 bases spanning the gap. The CDR3 runs 18 residues. The CDR3 reads CASSLEDELVYSYNEQFF. Here the CDR3 DNA reads TGTGCCAGCAGCTTAGAGGATGAACTAGTCTACTCCTACAATGAGCAGTTCTTC.

The chain has TRBV11-3 and TRBJ1-1; D unclear. V gave up 5 bases and J gave up 5 bases, with 12 bases separating them. The CDR3 consists of 13 residues. Per the germline V gene, CDR1 is SGHNT and CDR2 is YENEEA. The CDR3 region has the DNA TGTGCCAGCAGCGACGGGTATGGGACTGAAGCTTTCTTT. Amino acid sequence: CASSDGYGTEAFF.

The J gene is TRBJ2-7, the V gene TRBV7-9; D is unclear. The V end was cut by 5 bases, the J end by 3 bases, with 11 bases between. The CDR3 loop spans 13 amino acids. The V gene's germline CDR1 is SEHNR and CDR2 FQNEAQ (reference sequence). The CDR3 loop reads CASSPIPSYEQYF. The CDR3 nucleotides are TGTGCCAGCAGCCCGATACCTAGCTACGAGCAGTACTTC.

Remarks on this clone: In the same sample, other DNA sequences code for this CDR3. In DNA, the CDR3 is TGTGCCTGGCACGCGGGGTTGAACACAGATACGCAGTATTTT. Its protein product is CAWHAGLNTDTQYF. This chain links TRBV30 with TRBJ2-3, with TRBD2 as a possible D gene (6 bases). V lost 5 bases and J 2 bases, leaving 14 bases between the germline ends. Germline-derived CDR1 and CDR2 are GTSNPN and SVGIG (reference sequence). The CDR3 runs to 14 residues.

J is TRBJ2-7 and V is TRBV19, with TRBD2 matching over 7 bases. The CDR3 runs to 14 residues. V was clipped by 5 bases and J by 2 bases; unmatched bases: 6. Per germline, CDR1 LNHDA and CDR2 SQIVND (reference sequence). This CDR3 reads CASSPRLATYEQYF. CDR3 sequence (DNA): TGTGCCAGTAGTCCGAGACTAGCCACCTACGAGCAGTACTTC.

The chain uses TRBV4-3 and TRBJ1-2, with 9 bases lining up with TRBD1. Unmatched junction bases numbered 11, after V lost 4 bases and J lost 8 bases. This CDR3 has 15 amino acids. Germline values: CDR1 LGHNA, CDR2 YSLEER. The CDR3 DNA sequence: TGCGCCAGCAGCCCAGCCTTCGGGACAGGGACGGGCTACACCTTC. Translated, it gives CASSPAFGTGTGYTF.